A single sample is the source of the 5 T cell receptor beta chains below, sequenced in a study of T cell responses to AZD1222 COVID-19 vaccine. Assay used: immunoSEQ multiplex PCR; TCRdb lists only in-frame clones, some missing. The sample contains approximately 92,000 clones, approximately 91% of which appear only once. Sequenced material: peripheral blood, taken on day 0 of AZD1222 vaccination. These receptors were collected from an adult in good health.

The chain carries TRBV10-1 and TRBJ2-3; the D call may be TRBD1 or TRBD2 (6 bases each). There are 14 residues in the CDR3. V lost 6 bases and J 6 bases, leaving 16 bases between the germline ends. Germline-derived CDR1 and CDR2 are WNHNN and SYGVQD (reference sequence). CDR3 loop: CASRSGGARDTQYF. As DNA, the CDR3 is TGCGCCAGCAGATCCGGGGGCGCGCGGGATACGCAGTATTTT.

The rearrangement uses TRBV10-1 and TRBJ2-3, with D unclear. Trimming took off 2 bases at V and 1 base at J, with 4 bases between the two ends. There are 13 residues in the CDR3. Germline loops: CDR1 WNHNN, CDR2 SYGVQD (reference sequence). This CDR3 reads CASSEAGTDTQYF. The CDR3 nucleotides read TGCGCCAGCAGTGAGGCGGGCACAGATACGCAGTATTTT.

V and J are TRBV29-1 and TRBJ1-2; a possible D gene is TRBD1 (5 bases). Germline CDR1 SQVTM, CDR2 ANQGSEA. The length of the CDR3 is 12 residues. The V and J ends lost 5 bases and 7 bases respectively, with 14 bases between them. CDR3 sequence: CSVSSGEFGYTF. The DNA for the CDR3 is TGCAGCGTTTCCTCGGGGGAATTTGGCTACACCTTC.

This clone occurred a few times. This rearrangement joins TRBV5-1 to TRBJ1-2, with 9 bases identical to TRBD1. CDR1 SGHRS and CDR2 YFSETQ come from the germline V gene. V gave up 2 bases and J gave up 2 bases; unmatched junction bases: 7. CDR3 length equals 16 residues. The CDR3 region is CASSFAWGTGNYGYTF. The CDR3 nucleotides read TGCGCCAGCAGCTTCGCATGGGGGACAGGGAACTATGGCTACACCTTC.

The rearrangement uses TRBV5-1 and TRBJ2-7, with D possibly TRBD1 on 7 matching bases. The CDR3 has 14 amino acids. Per germline, CDR1 SGHRS and CDR2 YFSETQ. The V and J ends lost 4 bases and 3 bases respectively, with 14 bases between them. Here the CDR3 DNA reads TGCGCCAGCAGCATCCGACAGGGAGGCTACGAGCAGTACTTC. As protein: CASSIRQGGYEQYF.